The rows below give T cell receptor beta chains drawn from one sample of a study of blood T cells in healthy people across ages. TCRdb ran MiXCR on the 5' RACE reads and lists one entry per CDR3 protein. The sample records over a million distinct CDR3 sequences, 40% to 45% being singletons. Sequencing input: blood. All receptors come from a woman aged 18-29 years in good health. CDR3s include the opening cysteine and the closing phenylalanine or tryptophan. The D gene is left open where the match is weak. Size is omitted from some rows. Given values are once, few, many or a class for expanded clones.

>.|15|TRBJ2-7|TRBV27|.
TGTGCCAGCAGTCTCGGGACTCCAAGCTCCTACGAGCAGTACTTC
CASSLGTPSSYEQYF
>.|12|TRBJ1-5|TRBV20-1|.
TGCAGTGCAGGCGGACCTGGGCAGCCCCAGCATTTT
CSAGGPGQPQHF
>.|15|TRBJ2-7|TRBV2|TRBD1
TGTGCCAGCAGTGAAACTCCGGGACAGTCCTACGAGCAGTACTTC
CASSETPGQSYEQYF
>.|14|TRBJ2-4|TRBV29-1|TRBD2
TGCAGCGTTATTGTTAGCGGGAGTCAAAACATTCAGTACTTC
CSVIVSGSQNIQYF
>.|15|TRBJ1-6|TRBV25-1|.
TGTGCCAGCAGTGCGGGAGAGAGCTATAATTCACCCCTCCACTTT
CASSAGESYNSPLHF
>few|14|TRBJ2-3|TRBV10-3|TRBD1
TGTGCCATCAGTGGGACAGGGTCTGGAGATACGCAGTATTTT
CAISGTGSGDTQYF
>few|15|TRBJ1-5|TRBV7-2|.
TGTGCCAGCAGCGCACCCGGGACCTGGGTACAGCCCCAGCATTTT
CASSAPGTWVQPQHF
>many|13|TRBJ1-1|TRBV10-2|.
TGCGCCAGCAGTGGGGCCGGGAACTCTGAAGCTTTCTTT
CASSGAGNSEAFF
>few|16|TRBJ2-7|TRBV5-1|.
TGCGCCAGCAGCTTGGATGTTACCGGGGGCTCCTACGAGCAGTACTTC
CASSLDVTGGSYEQYF
>.|13|TRBJ2-1|TRBV7-2|TRBD2
TGTGCCAGCAGGAGACTAGCAGGGAATGGGCAGTTCTTC
CASRRLAGNGQFF
>many|13|TRBJ2-3|TRBV29-1|TRBD2
TGCAGTATTAGCGGGGGGCCCCAAGATACGCAGTATTTT
CSISGGPQDTQYF
>.|15|TRBJ2-1|TRBV7-2|.
TGTGCCAGCAGCTCGACTAGTGGTGCGGGAAATGAGCAGTTCTTC
CASSSTSGAGNEQFF
>once|13|TRBJ2-7|TRBV7-9|.
TGTGCCAGCAGCACAGGAGGAGTCCACGAGCAGTACTTC
CASSTGGVHEQYF
>many|14|TRBJ2-3|TRBV20-1|.
TGCAGTGATAAGGCCCAGAGTAGCACAGATACGCAGTATTTT
CSDKAQSSTDTQYF
>.|14|TRBJ2-1|TRBV29-1|.
TGCAGCGGGATAGCGGTTAGCTCCTACAATGAGCAGTTCTTC
CSGIAVSSYNEQFF
>.|16|TRBJ1-2|TRBV27|.
TGTGCCAGCAGTTTTCGCCGAGTGAGAAATGAGGATGGCTACACCTTC
CASSFRRVRNEDGYTF